This T cell receptor beta chain was recorded in a study of blood T cell repertoires in COVID-19 (dated by TCRdb to 2019 to 2021). At the level of the whole study: Samples from collaborators originated in the United States, Italy and Spain and spanned both the acute and convalescent phases of COVID-19. The prospective study material was composed of cDNA or gDNA derived from T cells, B-cell-depleted T cells, or PBMCs. Deeply sampled blood TCRbeta repertoires from subjects exposed to, actively infected with, or recovered from COVID-19 were included in the dataset. The repertoires were released in a freely available public database meant as a resource for research on the immune response to SARS-CoV-2. The samples were drawn from two sources: the first 160 participants of the ongoing ImmuneRACE study, and over 950 subjects contributed by 6 global collaborators. The sample metadata nearly always contained a de-identified subject ID, COVID-19 status, age in years and sex. HLA class I and class II types, where available, came from metadata supplied by the sample provider rather than from assay-based typing. Broader findings and caveats from the paper: The quantity of clinical and demographic metadata differed by source and by participant and was supplied without curation.

TCRbeta CDR3 regions were amplified from genomic DNA by means of the immunoSEQ Assay, a bias-controlled multiplex PCR. Per the source publication's procedure: Within the assay, amplification of reference gene primers was used to estimate how many nucleated cells each sample contained. Sequence reads were collapsed and filtered to measure the absolute abundance of every unique TCRbeta CDR3 rearrangement. For each sample, productive Simpson clonality was calculated as the square root of Simpson's diversity index over productive rearrangements. This is the immuneACCESS table as TCRdb keeps it, with only in-frame sequences that have V and J called. A part of the clones is gone; compared with another copy, unresolved V genes explain less than half, and the rest is unexplained. Clonal size and the V and J genes are those of that table, whereas D and trimming came from the DNA. The sample records approximately 300,000 clones, about 89% of which are singletons. 5% to 7% of the sample is taken by the ten largest.

The germline V gene gives CDR1 as SGHRS and CDR2 as YFSETQ. Between the V and J ends, shortened by 3 bases and 1 base respectively, the junction contains 10 bases. Spanning cysteine to phenylalanine, the CDR3 consists of 14 amino acids. Here the CDR3 DNA is all that survives: 42 bases in frame from base 1. A remark on this clone: Its recognized antigen is unknown. It has no much larger one-base neighbor in the sample; base qualities were not kept.

A second Seattle source provided samples from volunteer blood donors who had recovered from COVID-19. The collaborating institutions used their own protocols to collect whole blood in K2EDTA tubes. Collaborator samples were shipped for TCRbeta analysis as frozen whole blood, isolated PBMCs, or DNA extracted from either sample type. The TCR sequence derives from a man between 18 and 29 years old who had recovered from COVID-19. The V and J segments used are TRBV5-1 and TRBJ1-1; TRBD1 is perhaps the D gene, given 6 matching bases. Specimen: peripheral blood. The DNA is TGCGCCAGCAGCTCGACAGGTTGGAACACTGAAGCTTTCTTT. This gives the protein CASSSTGWNTEAFF.